This T cell receptor (beta chain) was captured by sequencing in a study of blood T cell repertoires in COVID-19. Overall study context: From the United States, Italy and Spain came samples of acute and convalescent COVID-19.

The germline V gene has CDR1 MDHEN and CDR2 SYDVKM. V lost 1 base and J lost 4, with 12 bases in between. The CDR3 covers 15 residues. This clone has a single count. Original analysis: Using reference gene primer amplification, nucleated cell counts were estimated. Sequenced by immunoSEQ multiplex PCR; TCRdb stores in-frame clones only, minus some. The V and J calls and clone size are taken from that table; D and trimming were inferred from the DNA. The sample consists of some 300,000 clones, approximately 90% of them appearing once. This chain uses TRBV28 with TRBJ2-3, with D possibly TRBD2 on 5 matching bases. This receptor was obtained from a woman aged 55-70 years in a cohort exposed to, infected with or recovered from COVID-19 (not recorded which). Material for sequencing was PBMCs or T cells enriched from blood (not recorded which). CDR3 DNA: TGTGCCAGCAGTTTATCAGGACTGATCCCAGATACGCAGTATTTT. The encoded protein is CASSLSGLIPDTQYF.